Below, 2 T cell receptor beta chains from the same sample are listed, as sequenced in a study of OX40 agonist ivuxolimab in advanced cancers. Measured with immunoSEQ multiplex PCR; TCRdb has only the in-frame clones, and not every one. The data hold 72,000 or so clones, with 75% to 90% observed a single time. The source was CD4+ or CD8+ T cells sorted from blood, collected in a trial of the OX40 agonist ivuxolimab. These receptors were obtained from an adult with an advanced solid tumor such as melanoma, head and neck, liver or kidney cancer.

This clone was picked up a small number of times. The V gene is TRBV9, the J gene TRBJ1-3; the D gene is possibly TRBD1 (5 bases). Germline V gene sequence: CDR1 SGDLS, CDR2 YYNGEE. V was cut by 4 bases and J by 4 bases, with 18 bases left in between. The CDR3 contains 16 residues. The DNA of the CDR3 is TGTGCCAGCAGCCCGGGGGGAAGTGCTCCGGGAAACACCATATATTTT. Amino acid sequence: CASSPGGSAPGNTIYF.

The chain couples TRBV6-5 to TRBJ2-7; 9 nucleotides agree with TRBD1. The junction had 6 bases not matched to a gene; V was cut back by 9 bases and J by 3 bases. The V gene's germline CDR1 is MNHEY and CDR2 SVGAGI. CDR3 length: 13 amino acids. CDR3 loop: CASARTGVYEQYF. The CDR3 DNA reads TGTGCCAGTGCTCGGACAGGGGTCTACGAGCAGTACTTC.